Many counts were recorded for the clone carrying this T cell receptor (beta chain). Its specificity is not known. Patients were diagnosed from clinical symptoms, serum thyroxine, TRAb, thyroid ultrasound and orbital computed tomography. PBMCs originated in about 10 ml of fresh peripheral blood. RNA transcripts were the source from which TCR beta CDR3 regions were amplified. Scientists carried out first-round RT-PCR using HTBI primers and then a second-round multiplex PCR. TCRdb re-analysed the multiplex PCR reads in MiXCR, keeping a single row per CDR3 protein. The sample shows hundreds of thousands of distinct CDR3 sequences, under 50% of them seen only once. This entry comes from a study of Graves' ophthalmopathy and Graves' hyperthyroidism. Whole-study results and caveats: Both a roughly 70% sensitivity and a 72.22% specificity characterized the model's predictions of ophthalmopathy progression. Blood also held most thyroid clonotypes expanded above 0.001 frequency.

Germline trimming cut 0 bases from V and 10 bases from J; bases unmatched to any gene: 3. The CDR3 is 12 residues long. The V gene's germline CDR1 is SGHRS and CDR2 YFSETQ. This sequence joins TRBV5-1 and TRBJ1-1; 7 positions agree with TRBD1. The TCR was taken from an adult man with Graves' ophthalmopathy. The sequencing input was peripheral blood. The CDR3 DNA follows: TGCGCCAGCAGCTTGGGACAGGGAGGAGCTTTCTTT. Translated, it gives CASSLGQGGAFF.